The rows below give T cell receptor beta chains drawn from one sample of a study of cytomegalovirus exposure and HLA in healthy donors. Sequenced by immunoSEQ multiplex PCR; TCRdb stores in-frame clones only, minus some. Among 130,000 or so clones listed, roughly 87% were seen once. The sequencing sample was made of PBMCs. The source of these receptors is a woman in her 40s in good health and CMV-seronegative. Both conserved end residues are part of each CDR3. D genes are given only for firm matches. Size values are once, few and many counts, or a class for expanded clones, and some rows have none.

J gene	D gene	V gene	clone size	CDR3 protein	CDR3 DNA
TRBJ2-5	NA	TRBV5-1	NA	CASSVLALQETQYF	TGCGCCAGCAGCGTTCTAGCTCTCCAAGAGACCCAGTACTTC
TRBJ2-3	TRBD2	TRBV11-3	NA	CASSLDGDYSPVYTDTQYF	TGTGCCAGCAGCTTAGACGGGGACTACTCACCCGTTTACACAGATACGCAGTATTTT
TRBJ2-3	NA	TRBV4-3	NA	CASSQNPTSTDTQYF	TGCGCCAGCAGCCAAAATCCTACTAGCACAGATACGCAGTATTTT
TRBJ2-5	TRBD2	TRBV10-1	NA	CASSGREAEETQYF	TGCGCCAGCAGTGGACGGGAGGCCGAAGAGACCCAGTACTTC
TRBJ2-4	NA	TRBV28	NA	CASSPGGTKNIQYF	TGTGCCAGCAGCCCCGGAGGGACCAAAAACATTCAGTACTTC
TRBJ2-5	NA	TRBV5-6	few	CASSSGEETQYF	TGTGCCAGCAGCTCGGGAGAAGAGACCCAGTACTTC
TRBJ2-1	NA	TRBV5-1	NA	CASSPPSYNEQFF	TGCGCCAGCAGCCCCCCCTCGTACAATGAGCAGTTCTTC
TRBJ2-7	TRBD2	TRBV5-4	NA	CASSSKRGDSYEQYF	TGTGCCAGCAGCTCCAAGCGGGGGGACTCCTACGAGCAGTACTTC
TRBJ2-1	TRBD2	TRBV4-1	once	CASSQPTSGGLGDEQFF	TGCGCCAGCAGCCAACCCACTAGCGGGGGCCTCGGGGATGAACAGTTCTTC
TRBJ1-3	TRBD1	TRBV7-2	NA	CASSATGAPSGNTIYF	TGTGCCAGCAGCGCCACAGGGGCCCCCTCTGGAAACACCATATATTTT
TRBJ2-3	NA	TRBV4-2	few	CASSQDPASGDTQYF	TGTGCCAGCAGCCAAGATCCCGCCTCCGGGGATACGCAGTATTTT
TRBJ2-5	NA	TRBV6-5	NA	CASSYSYGQETQYF	TGTGCCAGCAGTTACTCCTACGGCCAAGAGACCCAGTACTTC
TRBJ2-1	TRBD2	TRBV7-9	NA	CASSLVAGGYNEQFF	TGTGCCAGCAGCTTAGTAGCGGGAGGCTACAATGAGCAGTTCTTC
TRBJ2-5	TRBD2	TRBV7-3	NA	CASSQGSGAWTQYF	TGTGCCAGCAGCCAGGGTAGCGGGGCATGGACCCAGTACTTC
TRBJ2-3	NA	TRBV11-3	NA	CASSPRQGIQRYF	TGTGCCAGCAGCCCTAGGCAGGGGATTCAACGGTATTTT
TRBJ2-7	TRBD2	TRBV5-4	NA	CASSLPGLAGDEQYF	TGTGCCAGCAGCCTCCCAGGACTAGCGGGAGACGAGCAGTACTTC
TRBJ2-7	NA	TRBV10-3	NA	CAISKDRYEQYF	TGTGCCATCAGTAAAGACAGGTACGAGCAGTACTTC
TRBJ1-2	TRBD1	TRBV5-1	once	CASSPGQGAHYGYTF	TGCGCCAGCAGCCCCGGACAGGGGGCACACTATGGCTACACCTTC
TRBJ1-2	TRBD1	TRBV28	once	CASRTGGASYGYTF	TGTGCCAGCAGGACAGGGGGCGCATCCTATGGCTACACCTTC
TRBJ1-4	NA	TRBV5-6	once	CASSSQGSIEEKLFF	TGTGCCAGCAGCTCACAGGGCTCGATTGAAGAAAAACTGTTTTTT
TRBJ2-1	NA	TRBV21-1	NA	CASSKAAGSYNEQFF	TGTGCCAGCAGCAAAGCCGCAGGCTCCTACAATGAGCAGTTCTTC
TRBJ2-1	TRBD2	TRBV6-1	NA	CASSGLAGVIHNEQFF	TGTGCCAGCAGTGGGTTAGCGGGAGTTATCCACAATGAGCAGTTCTTC
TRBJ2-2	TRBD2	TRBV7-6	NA	CASSGLAGITGELFF	TGTGCCAGCAGCGGACTAGCGGGCATCACCGGGGAGCTGTTTTTT
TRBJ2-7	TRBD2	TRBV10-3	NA	CAISESKGLAGAAEQYF	TGTGCCATCAGTGAGTCGAAGGGACTAGCGGGTGCGGCTGAGCAGTACTTC
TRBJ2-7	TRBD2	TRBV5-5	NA	CASTPTSGTYEQYF	TGTGCCAGCACGCCGACTAGCGGGACGTACGAGCAGTACTTC
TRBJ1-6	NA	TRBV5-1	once	CASSLERRGGNSPLHF	TGCGCCAGCAGCTTGGAGCGTAGGGGGGGCAACTCACCCCTCCACTTT
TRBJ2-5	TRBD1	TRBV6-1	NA	CASSEGTGRQETQYF	TGTGCCAGCAGTGAAGGGACAGGGAGACAAGAGACCCAGTACTTC
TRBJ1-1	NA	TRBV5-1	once	CASTTDMNTEAFF	TGCGCCAGCACTACAGATATGAACACTGAAGCTTTCTTT
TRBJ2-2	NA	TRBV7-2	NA	CASSPLVAGELFF	TGTGCCAGCAGCCCCTTAGTAGCCGGGGAGCTGTTTTTT
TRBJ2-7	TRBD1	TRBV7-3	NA	CASSLGTGESYEQYF	TGTGCCAGCAGCTTAGGGACAGGGGAATCCTACGAGCAGTACTTC
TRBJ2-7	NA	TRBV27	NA	CASRPFLTVTYEQYF	TGTGCCAGCAGACCCTTCTTGACAGTCACCTACGAGCAGTACTTC
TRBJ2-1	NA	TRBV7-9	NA	CASSSGSYNEQFF	TGTGCCAGCAGCTCAGGGTCCTACAATGAGCAGTTCTTC
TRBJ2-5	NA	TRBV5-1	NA	CASSTSQETQYF	TGCGCCAGCAGCACAAGCCAAGAGACCCAGTACTTC
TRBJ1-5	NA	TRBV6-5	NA	CASSPTGWQPQHF	TGTGCCAGCAGTCCAACAGGGTGGCAGCCCCAGCATTTT
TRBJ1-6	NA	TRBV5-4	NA	CASKQNNSPLHF	TGTGCCAGCAAACAGAATAATTCCCCCCTCCACTTT
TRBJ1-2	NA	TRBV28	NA	CASSRGTGIYGYTF	TGTGCCAGCAGCCGTGGTACAGGGATCTATGGCTACACCTTC
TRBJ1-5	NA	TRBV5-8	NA	CASSTQGRSNQPQHF	TGTGCCAGCAGCACACAGGGTAGAAGCAATCAGCCCCAGCATTTT
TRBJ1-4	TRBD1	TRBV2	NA	CASSERDREKLFF	TGTGCCAGCAGTGAACGGGACAGAGAAAAACTGTTTTTT
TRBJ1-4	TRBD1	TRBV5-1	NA	CASSLQGATNEKLFF	TGCGCCAGCAGCCTCCAGGGGGCGACTAATGAAAAACTGTTTTTT
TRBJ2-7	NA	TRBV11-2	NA	CASSRTSTYEQYF	TGTGCCAGCAGCCGTACTTCCACCTACGAGCAGTACTTC
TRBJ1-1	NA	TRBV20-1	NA	CSARGGGAFF	TGCAGTGCTAGGGGGGGAGGGGCTTTCTTT
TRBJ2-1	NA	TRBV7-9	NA	CASSLSAYNEQFF	TGTGCCAGCAGTCTATCTGCCTACAATGAGCAGTTCTTC